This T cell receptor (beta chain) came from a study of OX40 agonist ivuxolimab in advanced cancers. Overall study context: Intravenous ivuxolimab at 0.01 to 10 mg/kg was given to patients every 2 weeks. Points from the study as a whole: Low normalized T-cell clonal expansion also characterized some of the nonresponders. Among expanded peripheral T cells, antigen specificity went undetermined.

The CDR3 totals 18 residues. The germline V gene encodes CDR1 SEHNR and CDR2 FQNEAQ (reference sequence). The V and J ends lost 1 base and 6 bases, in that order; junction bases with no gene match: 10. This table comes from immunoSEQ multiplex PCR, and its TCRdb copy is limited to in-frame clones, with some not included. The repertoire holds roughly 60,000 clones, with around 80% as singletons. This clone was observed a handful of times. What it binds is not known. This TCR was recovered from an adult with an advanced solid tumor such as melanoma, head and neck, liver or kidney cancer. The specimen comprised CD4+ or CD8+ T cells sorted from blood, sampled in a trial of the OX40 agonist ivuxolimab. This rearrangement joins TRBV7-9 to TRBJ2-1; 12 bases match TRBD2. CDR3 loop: CASSLDQILAGGPNEQFF. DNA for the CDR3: TGTGCCAGCAGCTTAGACCAAATCCTAGCGGGAGGGCCCAATGAGCAGTTCTTC. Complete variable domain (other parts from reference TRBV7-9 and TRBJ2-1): DTGVSQNPRHKITKRGQNVTFRCDPISEHNRLYWYRQTLGQGPEFLTYFQNEAQLEKSRLLSDRFSAERPKGSFSTLEIQRTEQGDSAMYLCASSLDQILAGGPNEQFFGPGTRLTVL.